This T cell receptor beta chain was recovered during a study of T cells after posttransplantation cyclophosphamide. The repertoire was sequenced with immunoSEQ multiplex PCR; TCRdb's copy has only in-frame clones and lacks some. This table has around 30,000 clones, about 90% appearing once. As regards this clone: The antigen remains undetermined.

The CDR3 totals 14 residues. The germline gives CDR1 SGHTA, CDR2 FQGNSA. With V trimmed by 3 bases and J by 12 bases, 10 bases remained unmatched. Findings and limits, study-wide: TRB overlap between skin or GI tissue T cells and blood was limited. Recipient CMV seropositivity and CMV reactivation strongly tracked TRB clonality. Later post-transplant blood repertoires were often dominated by donor CD8+ memory clones.

V and J are TRBV7-2 and TRBJ2-1; 8 positions agree with TRBD2. The TCR originated in a woman aged 40-49 years with a blood cancer, CMV-positive, and with a related stem cell donor. Material for sequencing was PBMCs. In DNA form, the CDR3 reads TGTGCCAGCAGCTTTTCCGGGGGGGATATAGTGCAGTTCTTC. Residues: CASSFSGGDIVQFF.